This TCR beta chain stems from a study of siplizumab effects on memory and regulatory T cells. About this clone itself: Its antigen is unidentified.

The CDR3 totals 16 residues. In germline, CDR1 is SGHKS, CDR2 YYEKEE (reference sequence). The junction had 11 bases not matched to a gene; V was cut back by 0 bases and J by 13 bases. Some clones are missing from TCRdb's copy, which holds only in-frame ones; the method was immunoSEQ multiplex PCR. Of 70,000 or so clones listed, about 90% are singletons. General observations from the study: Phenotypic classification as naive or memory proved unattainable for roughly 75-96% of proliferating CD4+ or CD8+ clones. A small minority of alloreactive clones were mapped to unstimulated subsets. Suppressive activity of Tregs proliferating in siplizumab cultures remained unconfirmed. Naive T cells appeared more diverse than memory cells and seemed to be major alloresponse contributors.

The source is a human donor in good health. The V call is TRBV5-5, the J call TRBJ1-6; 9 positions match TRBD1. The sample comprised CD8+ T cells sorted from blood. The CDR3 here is CASSLVRTGVQVPLHF. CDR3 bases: TGTGCCAGCAGCTTGGTACGGACAGGGGTACAGGTGCCCCTCCACTTT.